One and the same sample provided the 21 T cell receptor beta chains below, sequenced in a study of Ad26.COV2.S vaccination and SARS-CoV-2 variants. Sequencing was performed with immunoSEQ multiplex PCR; in TCRdb, only in-frame clones are kept and a portion is missing. The sample holds 200,000 to 300,000 clones, around 88% seen once. Treatment here: about 20 received Ad26.COV2.S at low or high dose, single or two shots; five or six received placebo; per-sample allocation not given. Specimens were obtained on day 63 following the first vaccine or placebo injection. The starting material was peripheral blood, obtained in a trial of Ad26.COV2.S vaccine versus placebo. These receptors were collected from a person aged 18 to 65 who received the Ad26.COV2.S COVID-19 vaccine or a placebo.

This chain joins TRBV24-1 and TRBJ2-6; D gene ambiguous. Germline V gene sequence: CDR1 KGHDR, CDR2 SFDVKD. V lost 6 bases to trimming and J lost 4 bases, with 9 bases between them. CDR3 size: 14 residues. CDR3 sequence reads: CATSTSTGANVLTF. CDR3 in DNA: TGTGCCACCAGTACCAGCACGGGGGCCAACGTCCTGACTTTC.

The chain employs TRBV15 and TRBJ2-5, with 9 bases matching TRBD2. Trimming took 5 bases from V and 0 from J; bases not matched to a gene: 4. From germline, CDR1 is LNHNV and CDR2 YYDKDF (reference sequence). CDR3 size: 15 residues. The CDR3 region has the DNA TGTGCCACCAGCCCAGAGCGGGGGGACCAAGAGACCCAGTACTTC. Translation gives CATSPERGDQETQYF.

This clone was detected only a few times. The chain combines TRBV7-8 with TRBJ2-2, with TRBD2 matching over 11 bases. This CDR3 contains 17 residues. Germline V lookup: CDR1 SGHVS, CDR2 FQNEAQ. V lost 5 bases, J lost 1 base, and 6 bases stayed unmatched. CDR3: CASSRGGLAGNTGELFF. CDR3 nucleotide sequence: TGTGCCAGCAGCCGTGGAGGACTAGCGGGGAACACCGGGGAGCTGTTTTTT.

The table lists this clone with a few counts. This sequence joins TRBV19 and TRBJ1-2; the D gene is possibly TRBD1 (6 bases). Trimming pared 5 bases from V and 8 bases from J, leaving 12 bases between. Per the germline V gene, CDR1 is LNHDA and CDR2 is SQIVND (reference sequence). The CDR3 has 12 amino acids. DNA of the CDR3: TGTGCCAGTAGTCTGAGGGACATCGGCTACACCTTC. Translating it yields CASSLRDIGYTF. The whole variable domain, remainder taken from reference TRBV19 and TRBJ1-2, is DGGITQSPKYLFRKEGQNVTLSCEQNLNHDAMYWYRQDPGQGLRLIYYSQIVNDFQKGDIAEGYSVSREKKESFPLTVTSAQKNPTAFYLCASSLRDIGYTFGSGTRLTVV.

This clone has only a few counts. V and J are TRBV2 and TRBJ2-2, with TRBD2 as a possible D gene (7 bases). V lost 7 bases and J 4 bases, leaving 10 bases between the germline ends. Germline CDR1 is SNHLY and CDR2 is FYNNEI. The CDR3 runs to 13 residues. DNA for the CDR3: TGTGCCAGCAAGGGGGAGGGCACCGGGGAGCTGTTTTTT. Translating gives CASKGEGTGELFF.

In this sample, this clone turned up a few times. The chain employs TRBV30 and TRBJ1-5; no firm D call. The V end lost 1 base, the J end lost 4 bases, and 11 bases lay between the germline ends. Germline lookup yields CDR1 GTSNPN and CDR2 SVGIG (reference sequence). The CDR3 extends over 14 amino acids. The CDR3 is CAWSGGRPNQPQHF. The CDR3 nucleotides read TGTGCCTGGAGTGGAGGACGGCCTAATCAGCCCCAGCATTTT.

V and J are TRBV7-6 and TRBJ1-1; D possibly corresponds to TRBD1 (6 bases). Germline CDR1 is SGHVS and CDR2 is FNYEAQ. V lost 5 bases and J lost 7, with 14 bases in between. CDR3 length equals 13 residues. CDR3 in DNA: TGTGCCAGCAGCCAAACAGGGAAAGGTGAAGCTTTCTTT. Translated: CASSQTGKGEAFF. The variable domain in full, completed from reference TRBV7-6 and TRBJ1-1, reads GAGVSQSPRYKVTKRGQDVALRCDPISGHVSLYWYRQALGQGPEFLTYFNYEAQQDKSGLPNDRFSAERPEGSISTLTIQRTEQRDSAMYRCASSQTGKGEAFFGQGTRLTVV.

This clone was seen just once. The rearrangement links TRBV25-1 to TRBJ1-3; D is undetermined. V lost 6 bases and J lost 3, with 15 bases in between. This CDR3 region has 15 residues. Per germline, CDR1 MGHDK and CDR2 SYGVNS. In nucleotides, the CDR3 is TGTGCCAGCAGCCAGGCAGCGCGAAATGGAAACACCATATATTTT. It yields the protein CASSQAARNGNTIYF.

V usage is TRBV5-1 and J usage is TRBJ1-5; no clear D gene. The germline CDR1 and CDR2 sequences are SGHRS and YFSETQ. V lost 4 bases and J 9 bases, leaving 14 bases between the germline ends. The CDR3 contains 13 residues. This CDR3 reads CASSPRIEGPQHF. The CDR3 DNA sequence: TGCGCCAGCAGCCCACGCATAGAGGGGCCCCAGCATTTT. The whole variable domain, remainder taken from reference TRBV5-1 and TRBJ1-5, is KAGVTQTPRYLIKTRGQQVTLSCSPISGHRSVSWYQQTPGQGLQFLFEYFSETQRNKGNFPGRFSGRQFSNSRSEMNVSTLELGDSALYLCASSPRIEGPQHFGDGTRLSIL.

The chain uses TRBV11-2 and TRBJ1-2, with TRBD1 matching over 7 bases. Per germline, CDR1 SGHAT and CDR2 FQNNGV. The CDR3 runs 13 residues. With 4 bases clipped from V and 8 bases from J, the junction kept 7 bases outside the gene matches. CDR3 sequence reads: CASSWGNRGGYTF. The CDR3 DNA sequence: TGTGCCAGCAGCTGGGGGAACAGGGGAGGCTACACCTTC.

The genes are TRBV6-5 and TRBJ1-6; the D gene is possibly TRBD1 (5 bases). The CDR3 covers 15 residues. Germline V CDR1 and CDR2: MNHEY, SVGAGI. With 2 bases removed from V and 8 bases from J, the gap between germline ends came to 13 bases. The DNA for the CDR3 is TGTGCCAGCAGTTACAGAAGGCGGGGGGATTCACCCCTCCACTTT. Translation: CASSYRRRGDSPLHF.

The chain employs TRBV11-3 and TRBJ2-3; no clear D. Between the trimmed V and J ends, which lost 5 bases and 1 base, there was a span of 13 bases. Per germline, CDR1 SGHNT and CDR2 YENEEA. This CDR3 is built from 15 residues. CDR3 sequence: CASSLTGKGTDTQYF. Written as DNA, the CDR3 is TGTGCCAGCAGCCTCACGGGCAAGGGCACAGATACGCAGTATTTT.

This chain uses TRBV7-9 with TRBJ1-2; 10 nucleotides line up with TRBD1. The V and J ends lost 5 bases and 5 bases, in that order; junction bases with no gene match: 5. The CDR3 length is 14 residues. Germline CDR1 SEHNR, CDR2 FQNEAQ (reference sequence). CDR3 residues: CASSAGTGVYGYTF. The CDR3, as DNA: TGTGCCAGCAGCGCAGGGACAGGGGTTTATGGCTACACCTTC. The variable domain in full, completed from reference TRBV7-9 and TRBJ1-2, reads DTGVSQNPRHKITKRGQNVTFRCDPISEHNRLYWYRQTLGQGPEFLTYFQNEAQLEKSRLLSDRFSAERPKGSFSTLEIQRTEQGDSAMYLCASSAGTGVYGYTFGSGTRLTVV.

The chain combines TRBV5-1 with TRBJ2-3, with D tentatively TRBD1 or TRBD2 (6 bases each). CDR1 and CDR2 from the germline V gene are SGHRS and YFSETQ. This CDR3 is built from 16 residues. Trimming took 4 bases from V and 5 from J, leaving 20 bases between them. The chain's CDR3 is CASSRGGPQGRDTQYF. The CDR3 nucleotides read TGCGCCAGCAGCCGAGGGGGGCCCCAGGGTCGAGATACGCAGTATTTT. Full variable domain (remainder filled in from reference TRBV5-1 and TRBJ2-3): KAGVTQTPRYLIKTRGQQVTLSCSPISGHRSVSWYQQTPGQGLQFLFEYFSETQRNKGNFPGRFSGRQFSNSRSEMNVSTLELGDSALYLCASSRGGPQGRDTQYFGPGTRLTVL.

This clone was picked up many times. J is TRBJ2-5 and V is TRBV19, with D perhaps matching TRBD1 or TRBD2 (5 bases each). Trimming cost V 5 bases and J 5 bases, with 15 bases left between them. The CDR3 is 14 amino acids. Per the germline V gene, CDR1 is LNHDA and CDR2 is SQIVND (reference sequence). The CDR3 DNA reads TGTGCCAGTAGTCCCCGGGACCGAGGGGAGACCCAGTACTTC. The encoded protein is CASSPRDRGETQYF. The whole variable domain, remainder taken from reference TRBV19 and TRBJ2-5, is DGGITQSPKYLFRKEGQNVTLSCEQNLNHDAMYWYRQDPGQGLRLIYYSQIVNDFQKGDIAEGYSVSREKKESFPLTVTSAQKNPTAFYLCASSPRDRGETQYFGPGTRLLVL.

J is TRBJ2-1 and V is TRBV7-3; 10 bases fit TRBD2. The CDR3 is 15 amino acids. After removal of 5 bases from V and 5 bases from J, the junction contained 6 bases not matched to a gene. Germline-derived CDR1 and CDR2 are SGHTA and FQGTGA. The chain's CDR3 is CASSPWTSGNNEQFF. Written as DNA, the CDR3 is TGTGCCAGCAGCCCATGGACTAGCGGAAACAATGAGCAGTTCTTC.

The chain links TRBV9 to TRBJ2-2; 9 positions match TRBD2. This CDR3 contains 18 residues. The germline V gene encodes CDR1 SGDLS and CDR2 YYNGEE. The V segment lost 4 bases and the J segment 0 bases; nucleotides outside the gene matches: 10. DNA of the CDR3: TGTGCCAGCAGCTCTCCTTCGACTAGCGGCACGAACACCGGGGAGCTGTTTTTT. This gives the protein CASSSPSTSGTNTGELFF.

The table lists this clone with a few counts. V usage is TRBV4-2 and J usage is TRBJ1-2, with D unclear. V lost 2 bases, J lost 8 bases, and 24 bases lay in between. The germline V gene encodes CDR1 LGHNA and CDR2 YNFKEQ. This CDR3 contains 17 residues. The CDR3 is CASSQITESSNPRGYTF. The CDR3 DNA is TGTGCCAGCAGCCAAATAACAGAGAGCTCCAACCCGAGGGGCTACACCTTC.

The V and J genes are TRBV5-1 and TRBJ1-5; 8 bases line up with TRBD1. CDR1 is SGHRS and CDR2 is YFSETQ in the germline V gene. V lost 4 bases to trimming and J lost 1 base; unmatched junction nucleotides: 4. This CDR3 contains 15 residues. The CDR3 spells CASSTGGGSNQPQHF. CDR3 DNA: TGCGCCAGCAGCACAGGGGGAGGCAGCAATCAGCCCCAGCATTTT.

A few counts support this clone. The chain joins TRBV6-5 to TRBJ2-3; TRBD2 might be the D (5 bases). V was trimmed by 6 bases and J by 2 bases, leaving 9 bases between them. CDR1 and CDR2 (germline): MNHEY, SVGAGI. The CDR3 runs to 13 residues. As DNA, the CDR3 is TGTGCCAGCAGGATGGACTTCACAGATACGCAGTATTTT. Translated, it gives CASRMDFTDTQYF.

This chain joins TRBV4-3 and TRBJ1-3, with D unresolved. The CDR3 contains 15 residues. The V and J ends lost 5 bases and 3 bases respectively, with 14 bases between them. Germline assignment: CDR1 LGHNA and CDR2 YSLEER. DNA of the CDR3: TGCGCCAGCAGCACAAACGGCTTTTTTGGAAACACCATATATTTT. Translating it yields CASSTNGFFGNTIYF.